The 21 T cell receptor beta chains listed next were all sequenced from one sample in a study of blood T cell repertoires in COVID-19. Assay used: immunoSEQ multiplex PCR; TCRdb lists only in-frame clones, some missing. Of fewer than 300,000 clones in the sample, 70% to 85% were seen once. The sequencing input was peripheral blood. Receptors originate from a woman older than 75 with acute or convalescent COVID-19.

The V call is TRBV24-1, the J call TRBJ2-2; D not resolved. V dropped 4 bases and J dropped 5 bases, with 13 bases sitting between them. Germline-derived CDR1 and CDR2 are KGHDR and SFDVKD. The CDR3 is 15 residues long. CDR3 sequence reads: CATSDPAALTGELFF. CDR3 sequence (DNA): TGTGCCACCAGTGACCCCGCGGCACTAACCGGGGAGCTGTTTTTT.

The table lists this clone with many counts. The chain has TRBV30 and TRBJ1-3; D is possibly TRBD1 (5 bases). Trimming took off 3 bases at V and 0 bases at J, with 9 bases between the two ends. Germline V gives CDR1 GTSNPN, CDR2 SVGIG (reference sequence). The CDR3 has 14 amino acids. CDR3 sequence: CAWRTQGSGNTIYF. CDR3 in DNA: TGTGCCTGGAGGACCCAGGGCTCTGGAAACACCATATATTTT.

The CDR3 DNA reads TGTGCCAGCAGCCCCGGAGGGGGCGGCTACACCTTC. Protein sequence: CASSPGGGGYTF. The chain carries TRBV6-5 and TRBJ1-2; 7 positions agree with TRBD1. V lost 6 bases to trimming and J lost 8 bases; unmatched junction nucleotides: 6. Germline CDR1 is MNHEY and CDR2 is SVGAGI. CDR3 length equals 12 residues.

This chain uses TRBV6-5 with TRBJ1-6, with 7 nucleotides matching TRBD1. The germline V gene encodes CDR1 MNHEY and CDR2 SVGAGI. The CDR3 consists of 15 residues. V lost 7 bases and J lost 4; bases outside the gene matches: 7. Written as DNA, the CDR3 is TGTGCCAGCACGATACAGGGGCGATATAATTCACCCCTCCACTTT. Protein sequence: CASTIQGRYNSPLHF.

This clone showed up just once. The J gene is TRBJ1-2, the V gene TRBV6-6, with TRBD1 identical over 8 bases. Trimming cost V 4 bases and J 7 bases; bases outside gene matches: 2. The CDR3 runs 12 residues. Germline loops: CDR1 MNHNY, CDR2 SVGAGI (reference sequence). In DNA, the CDR3 is TGTGCCAGCAGTTCTACAGGGGGTGGCTACACCTTC. Translated, it gives CASSSTGGGYTF.

The chain joins TRBV7-9 to TRBJ2-7; D unresolved. Germline V gene data show CDR1 as SEHNR and CDR2 as FQNEAQ (reference sequence). The CDR3 has 11 amino acids. Deletions cut 5 bases from V and 8 bases from J, with 10 bases between. The CDR3 DNA reads as TGTGCCAGCAGCCCCGACACCCAGCAGTACTTC. Protein: CASSPDTQQYF. The full variable domain, completed using reference TRBV7-9 and TRBJ2-7, is DTGVSQNPRHKITKRGQNVTFRCDPISEHNRLYWYRQTLGQGPEFLTYFQNEAQLEKSRLLSDRFSAERPKGSFSTLEIQRTEQGDSAMYLCASSPDTQQYFGPGTRLTVT.

This chain uses TRBV6-1 with TRBJ2-5; D not resolved. The germline V and J ends were trimmed by 1 base and 8 bases, with 5 bases remaining between them. This CDR3 has 11 amino acids. Germline CDR1 is MNHNS and CDR2 is SASEGT. The CDR3 DNA follows: TGTGCCAGCAGTGAAGGGCCCACCCAGTACTTC. Its translation is CASSEGPTQYF.

The rearrangement links TRBV7-2 to TRBJ1-5; D gene uncertain. The CDR3 consists of 15 residues. The germline V gene has CDR1 SGHTA and CDR2 FQGNSA. V was pared by 4 bases and J by 0 bases, with 10 bases between. CDR3 in DNA: TGTGCCAGCAGCTCTGGGCAGTATAGCAATCAGCCCCAGCATTTT. The encoded protein is CASSSGQYSNQPQHF.

CDR3 in DNA: TGTGCCAGCAGCGCATCCTTAGCAACTAATGAAAAACTGTTTTTT. This translates into CASSASLATNEKLFF. The genes are TRBV9 and TRBJ1-4; D remains ambiguous. The V end was cut by 3 bases, the J end by 0 bases, with 9 bases between. Germline V gene sequence: CDR1 SGDLS, CDR2 YYNGEE. The CDR3 has 15 amino acids.

Ten or more counts support this clone. V gene TRBV6-4 combines with J gene TRBJ1-5; D not resolved. This CDR3 comprises 13 residues. Germline V CDR1 and CDR2: MRHNA, SNTAGT. The V end lost 6 bases, the J end lost 6 bases, and 12 bases lay between the germline ends. The CDR3 sequence: CASSGEAGQPQHF. As DNA, the CDR3 is TGTGCCAGCAGCGGAGAGGCTGGTCAGCCCCAGCATTTT.

The gene calls are TRBV19 and TRBJ1-5, with 9 bases aligning to TRBD1. The CDR3 runs 14 residues. The J segment lost 6 bases and the V segment lost 7 bases, leaving 7 bases of the junction unmatched. The germline CDR1 and CDR2 sequences are LNHDA and SQIVND (reference sequence). Written as DNA, the CDR3 is TGTGCCAGTACGTGGGGACAGGGAACTCAGCCCCAGCATTTT. The encoded protein is CASTWGQGTQPQHF.

V and J are TRBV7-6 and TRBJ1-1; the D gene is possibly TRBD1 (6 bases). V was cut by 0 bases and J by 0 bases, with 26 bases left in between. The CDR3 is 21 amino acids. CDR1 is SGHVS and CDR2 is FNYEAQ in the germline V gene. As DNA, the CDR3 is TGTGCCAGCAGCTTAGCTCGAGGTCGCGTAGGGGGGGTAGTCATGAACACTGAAGCTTTCTTT. Its translation: CASSLARGRVGGVVMNTEAFF. Full variable domain (outside the CDR3, taken from reference TRBV7-6 and TRBJ1-1): GAGVSQSPRYKVTKRGQDVALRCDPISGHVSLYWYRQALGQGPEFLTYFNYEAQQDKSGLPNDRFSAERPEGSISTLTIQRTEQRDSAMYRCASSLARGRVGGVVMNTEAFFGQGTRLTVV.

The chain combines TRBV4-2 with TRBJ1-2; D is unresolved. Trimming left V 5 bases short and J 8 bases short, with 15 bases between. The CDR3 loop spans 13 amino acids. CDR1 is LGHNA and CDR2 is YNFKEQ in the germline V gene. CDR3 amino acids: CASSSRSLGGYTF. The CDR3 nucleotides are TGTGCCAGCAGCTCCCGGAGTTTAGGAGGCTACACCTTC.

This clone has only a few counts. Other DNA sequences in the same sample also yield this CDR3. J is TRBJ2-2 and V is TRBV5-1; D is possibly TRBD2 (5 bases). The CDR3 sequence is 14 residues long. The germline gives CDR1 SGHRS, CDR2 YFSETQ. V shed 0 bases and J shed 4 bases, with 7 bases lying between them. In DNA, the CDR3 is TGCGCCAGCAGCTTGGGTCGGGGCACCGGGGAGCTGTTTTTT. Translated: CASSLGRGTGELFF.

This clone has a handful of counts. The chain links TRBV7-9 to TRBJ1-4; tentative D call: TRBD1 (5 bases). CDR1 SEHNR and CDR2 FQNEAQ come from the germline V gene (reference sequence). V dropped 5 bases and J dropped 10 bases, with 17 bases sitting between them. The CDR3 runs 14 residues. CDR3 amino acids: CASSVSGTFAKLFF. DNA of the CDR3: TGTGCCAGCAGCGTAAGCGGGACCTTCGCAAAACTGTTTTTT.

The chain joins TRBV27 to TRBJ2-7; D not resolved. V lost 2 bases and J lost 9, with 29 bases in between. This CDR3 is built from 18 residues. Germline V gene sequence: CDR1 MNHEY, CDR2 SMNVEV (reference sequence). The CDR3 region is CASSLNPQRLGTTSVQYF. The CDR3 DNA reads as TGTGCCAGCAGTTTAAACCCCCAACGGCTCGGTACTACGAGCGTGCAGTACTTC.

This clone was observed a handful of times. The genes are TRBV4-1 and TRBJ2-1; TRBD1 is a possible D gene (5 bases). Trimming pared 0 bases from V and 5 bases from J, leaving 11 bases between. The CDR3 has 15 residues. Looked up from germline, CDR1 is MGHRA and CDR2 is YSYEKL. The CDR3 protein is CASSQDQGTHNEQFF. The CDR3 DNA follows: TGCGCCAGCAGCCAAGATCAGGGTACCCACAATGAGCAGTTCTTC.

This sequence joins TRBV7-2 and TRBJ1-2, with D possibly TRBD1 on 6 matching bases. The CDR3 extends over 15 amino acids. Per germline, CDR1 SGHTA and CDR2 FQGNSA. The ends were cut back, 1 base at V and 1 base at J, with 10 bases in the middle. The CDR3 region has the DNA TGTGCCAGCAGCTTAGGACAGGCCCATAACTATGGCTACACCTTC. This codes for CASSLGQAHNYGYTF.

V gene TRBV12-3 or TRBV12-4 combines with J gene TRBJ1-5; D is perhaps TRBD1 (5 bases). Trimming took off 1 base at V and 13 bases at J, with 8 bases between the two ends. The CDR3 covers 11 residues. The CDR3 spells CASSLGGPQHF. The CDR3 DNA follows: TGTGCCAGCAGTTTAGGGGGCCCTCAGCATTTT.

The chain couples TRBV6-2 or TRBV6-3 to TRBJ1-4, with TRBD1 matching over 8 bases. The junction had 10 bases not matched to a gene; V was cut back by 8 bases and J by 8 bases. This CDR3 has 14 residues. Per germline, CDR1 MNHEY and CDR2 SVGEGT. Here the CDR3 reads CASRSTGEWEKLFF. The CDR3 bases are TGTGCCAGCCGTTCGACAGGGGAATGGGAAAAACTGTTTTTT.

CDR3 sequence reads: CASTQTGGAPGELFF. The CDR3 bases are TGTGCCAGCACCCAGACAGGGGGCGCCCCCGGGGAGCTGTTTTTT. The V and J genes are TRBV7-9 and TRBJ2-2; TRBD1 matches 10 bases. The CDR3 runs 15 residues. CDR1 is SEHNR and CDR2 is FQNEAQ in the germline V gene (reference sequence). Unmatched junction bases numbered 8, after V lost 7 bases and J lost 6 bases.